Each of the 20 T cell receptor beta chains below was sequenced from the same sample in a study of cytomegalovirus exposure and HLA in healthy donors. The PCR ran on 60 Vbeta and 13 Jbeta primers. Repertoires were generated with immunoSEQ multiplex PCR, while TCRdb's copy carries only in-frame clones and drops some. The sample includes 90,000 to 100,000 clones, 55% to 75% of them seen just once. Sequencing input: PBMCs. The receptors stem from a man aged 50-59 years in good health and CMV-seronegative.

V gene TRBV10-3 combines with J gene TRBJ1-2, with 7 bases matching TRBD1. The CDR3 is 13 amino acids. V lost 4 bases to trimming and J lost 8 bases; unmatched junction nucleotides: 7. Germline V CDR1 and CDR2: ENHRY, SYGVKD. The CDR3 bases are TGTGCCATCAGTGGACAGGGAGGAGGCGGCTACACCTTC. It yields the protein CAISGQGGGGYTF.

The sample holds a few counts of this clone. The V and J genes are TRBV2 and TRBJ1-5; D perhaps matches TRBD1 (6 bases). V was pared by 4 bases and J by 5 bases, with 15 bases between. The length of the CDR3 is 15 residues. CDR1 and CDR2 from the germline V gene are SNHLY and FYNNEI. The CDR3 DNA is TGTGCCAGCAGTGGTTACAGGGACGGTGATCAGCCCCAGCATTTT. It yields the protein CASSGYRDGDQPQHF.

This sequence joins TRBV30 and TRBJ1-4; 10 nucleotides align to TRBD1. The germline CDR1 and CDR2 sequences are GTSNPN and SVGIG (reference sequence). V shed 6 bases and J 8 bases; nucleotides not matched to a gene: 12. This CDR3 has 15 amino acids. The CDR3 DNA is TGTGCCTGCTCGGACCGGGACAGGGGTGGGGAAAAACTGTTTTTT. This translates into CACSDRDRGGEKLFF.

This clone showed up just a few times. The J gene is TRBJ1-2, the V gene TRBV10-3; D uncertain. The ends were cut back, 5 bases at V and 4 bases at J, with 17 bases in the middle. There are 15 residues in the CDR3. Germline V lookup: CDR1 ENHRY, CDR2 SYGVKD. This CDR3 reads CAISTLTADGYGYTF. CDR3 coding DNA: TGTGCCATCAGTACCTTGACGGCGGATGGCTATGGCTACACCTTC.

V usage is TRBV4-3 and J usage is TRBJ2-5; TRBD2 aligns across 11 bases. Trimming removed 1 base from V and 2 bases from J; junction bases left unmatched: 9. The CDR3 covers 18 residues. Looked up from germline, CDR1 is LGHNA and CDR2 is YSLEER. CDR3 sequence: CASSQGWLAGGGQETQYF. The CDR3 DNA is TGCGCCAGCAGCCAAGGTTGGCTAGCGGGAGGTGGGCAAGAGACCCAGTACTTC.

The CDR3 sequence is CASSSGTSGTLGTDTQYF. The CDR3 region has the DNA TGCGCCAGCAGTTCTGGGACTAGCGGGACCTTGGGGACAGATACGCAGTATTTT. The J gene is TRBJ2-3, the V gene TRBV5-1; 13 nucleotides match TRBD2. J gave up 3 bases and V 5 bases, and 12 bases lay outside the gene matches. In germline, CDR1 is SGHRS, CDR2 YFSETQ. The CDR3 is 18 residues long.

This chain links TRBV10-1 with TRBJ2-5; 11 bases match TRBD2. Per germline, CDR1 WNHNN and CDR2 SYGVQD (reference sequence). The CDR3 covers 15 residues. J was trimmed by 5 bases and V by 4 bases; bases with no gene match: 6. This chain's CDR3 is CASSALAGGPETQYF. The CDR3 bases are TGCGCCAGCAGTGCCTTAGCGGGAGGGCCTGAGACCCAGTACTTC.

The CDR3 DNA sequence: TGTGCCAGCAGCCCGGGACTAGGGAACACCGGGGAGCTGTTTTTT. This codes for CASSPGLGNTGELFF. This rearrangement joins TRBV5-4 to TRBJ2-2; the match to TRBD2 covers 8 bases. This CDR3 comprises 15 residues. Germline V lookup: CDR1 SGHNT, CDR2 YYREEE (reference sequence). V lost 4 bases to trimming and J lost 1 base; unmatched junction nucleotides: 3.

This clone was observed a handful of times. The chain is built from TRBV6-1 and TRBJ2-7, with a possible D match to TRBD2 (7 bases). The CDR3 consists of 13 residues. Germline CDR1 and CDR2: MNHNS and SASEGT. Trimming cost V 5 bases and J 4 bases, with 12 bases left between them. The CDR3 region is CASSLRGGYEQYF. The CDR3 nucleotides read TGTGCCAGCAGTCTTAGGGGGGGGTACGAGCAGTACTTC.

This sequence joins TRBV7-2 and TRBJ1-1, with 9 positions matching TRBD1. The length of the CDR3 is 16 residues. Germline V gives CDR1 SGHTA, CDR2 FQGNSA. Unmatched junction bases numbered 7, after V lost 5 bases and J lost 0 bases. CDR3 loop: CASSRGTGKMNTEAFF. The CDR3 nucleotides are TGTGCCAGCAGCAGAGGGACAGGGAAGATGAACACTGAAGCTTTCTTT.

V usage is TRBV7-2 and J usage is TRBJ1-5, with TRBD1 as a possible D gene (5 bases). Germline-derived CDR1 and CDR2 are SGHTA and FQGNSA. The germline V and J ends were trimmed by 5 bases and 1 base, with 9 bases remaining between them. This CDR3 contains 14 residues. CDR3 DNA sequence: TGTGCCAGCAGCCGGGGGGGGAGCAATCAGCCCCAGCATTTT. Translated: CASSRGGSNQPQHF.

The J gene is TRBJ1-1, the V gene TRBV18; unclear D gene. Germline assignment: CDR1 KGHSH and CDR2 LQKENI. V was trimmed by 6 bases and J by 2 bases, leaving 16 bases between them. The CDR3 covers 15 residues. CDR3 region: CASSAASAVNTEAFF. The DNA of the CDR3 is TGTGCCAGCTCCGCGGCGTCAGCCGTTAACACTGAAGCTTTCTTT.

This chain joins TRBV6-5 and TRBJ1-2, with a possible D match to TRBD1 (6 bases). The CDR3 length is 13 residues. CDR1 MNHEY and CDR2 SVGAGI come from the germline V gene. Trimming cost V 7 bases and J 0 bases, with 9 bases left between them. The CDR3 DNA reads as TGTGCCAGCATGGACAGAACTAACTATGGCTACACCTTC. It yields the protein CASMDRTNYGYTF.

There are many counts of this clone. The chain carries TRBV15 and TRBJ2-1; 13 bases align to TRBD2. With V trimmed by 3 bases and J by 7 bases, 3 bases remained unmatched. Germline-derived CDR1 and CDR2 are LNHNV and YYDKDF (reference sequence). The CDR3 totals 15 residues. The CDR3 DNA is TGTGCCACCAGCAGTGGGACTAGCGGGGCAAATGAGCAGTTCTTC. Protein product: CATSSGTSGANEQFF.

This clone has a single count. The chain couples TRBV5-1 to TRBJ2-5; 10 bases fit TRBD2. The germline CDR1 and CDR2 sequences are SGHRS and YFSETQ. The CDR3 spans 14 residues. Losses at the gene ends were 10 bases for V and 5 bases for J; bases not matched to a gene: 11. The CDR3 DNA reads TGCGCCTCCAAGGTAGCGGGAGGCTTCGAGACCCAGTACTTC. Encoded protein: CASKVAGGFETQYF. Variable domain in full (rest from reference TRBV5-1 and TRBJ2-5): KAGVTQTPRYLIKTRGQQVTLSCSPISGHRSVSWYQQTPGQGLQFLFEYFSETQRNKGNFPGRFSGRQFSNSRSEMNVSTLELGDSALYLCASKVAGGFETQYFGPGTRLLVL.

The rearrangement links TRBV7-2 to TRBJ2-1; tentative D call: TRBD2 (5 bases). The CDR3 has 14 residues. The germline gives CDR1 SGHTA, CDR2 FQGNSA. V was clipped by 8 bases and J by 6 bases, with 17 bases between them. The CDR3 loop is CASGSGFAVNEQFF. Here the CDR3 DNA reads TGTGCCAGCGGCTCGGGGTTCGCGGTCAATGAGCAGTTCTTC.

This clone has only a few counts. The CDR3 coding sequence is TGTGCCAGAAGCTTTCTATCCTTGACAGGGGGACCCAACACTGAAGCTTTCTTT. This sequence encodes CARSFLSLTGGPNTEAFF. J is TRBJ1-1 and V is TRBV5-3, with TRBD1 matching 9 bases. TRBV5-3 is noted as an ORF with a role that remains uncertain. There are 18 residues in the CDR3. Trimming cost V 2 bases and J 2 bases; bases outside gene matches: 13.

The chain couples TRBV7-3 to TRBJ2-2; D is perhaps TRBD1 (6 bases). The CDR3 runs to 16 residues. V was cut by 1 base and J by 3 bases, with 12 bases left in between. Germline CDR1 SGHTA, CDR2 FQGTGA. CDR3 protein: CASSLRPGADTGELFF. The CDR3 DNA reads TGTGCCAGCAGCTTAAGGCCAGGGGCGGACACCGGGGAGCTGTTTTTT.

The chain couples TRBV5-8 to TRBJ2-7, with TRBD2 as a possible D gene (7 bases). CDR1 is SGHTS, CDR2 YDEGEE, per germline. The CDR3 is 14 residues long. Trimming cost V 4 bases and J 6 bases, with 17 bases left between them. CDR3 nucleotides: TGTGCCAGCAGCGCCTTCGCGGGGGCGGGCGAGCAGTACTTC. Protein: CASSAFAGAGEQYF.

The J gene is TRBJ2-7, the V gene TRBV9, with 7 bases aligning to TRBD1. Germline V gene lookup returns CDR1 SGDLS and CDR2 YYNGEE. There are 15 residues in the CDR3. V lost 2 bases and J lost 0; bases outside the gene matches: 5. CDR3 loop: CASSVGGTVSYEQYF. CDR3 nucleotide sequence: TGTGCCAGCAGCGTGGGTGGGACAGTCTCCTACGAGCAGTACTTC.